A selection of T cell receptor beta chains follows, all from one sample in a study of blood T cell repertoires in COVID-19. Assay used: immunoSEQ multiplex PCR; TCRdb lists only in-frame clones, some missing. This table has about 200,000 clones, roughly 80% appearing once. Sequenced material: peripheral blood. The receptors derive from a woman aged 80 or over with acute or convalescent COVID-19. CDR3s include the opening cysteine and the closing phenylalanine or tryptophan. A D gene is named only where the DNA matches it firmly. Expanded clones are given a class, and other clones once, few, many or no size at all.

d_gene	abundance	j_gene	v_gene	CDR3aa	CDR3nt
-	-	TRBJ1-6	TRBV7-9	CASSQEMSSYNSPLHF	TGTGCCAGCAGCCAAGAGATGAGCTCCTATAATTCACCCCTCCACTTT
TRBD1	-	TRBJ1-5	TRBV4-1	CASSQDMHGRGLGNQPQHF	TGCGCCAGCAGCCAAGATATGCATGGAAGGGGGCTAGGCAATCAGCCCCAGCATTTT
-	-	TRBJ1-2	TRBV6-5	CASSYYAGTNYGYTF	TGTGCCAGCAGTTACTACGCCGGGACAAACTATGGCTACACCTTC
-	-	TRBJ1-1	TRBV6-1	CASSEINPPAEAFF	TGTGCCAGCAGTGAGATAAACCCTCCGGCTGAAGCTTTCTTT
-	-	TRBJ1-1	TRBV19	CASSIYRGAEAFF	TGTGCCAGTAGTATATATCGGGGGGCCGAAGCTTTCTTT
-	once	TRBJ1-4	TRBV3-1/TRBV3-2	CASSQGWGRDEKLFF	TGTGCCAGCAGCCAAGGTTGGGGGCGGGATGAAAAACTGTTTTTT
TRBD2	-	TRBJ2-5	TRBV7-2	CASTLGLAETQYF	TGTGCCAGCACCCTCGGACTAGCAGAGACCCAGTACTTC
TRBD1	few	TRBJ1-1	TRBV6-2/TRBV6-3	CASSFMGQGSEAFF	TGTGCCAGCAGTTTCATGGGACAGGGAAGTGAAGCTTTCTTT
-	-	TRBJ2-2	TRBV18	CASSPGDRIAGELFF	TGTGCCAGCTCACCAGGAGACAGGATCGCCGGGGAGCTGTTTTTT
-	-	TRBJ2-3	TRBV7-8	CASGPAGRITDTQYF	TGTGCCAGCGGTCCGGCGGGACGAATCACAGATACGCAGTATTTT
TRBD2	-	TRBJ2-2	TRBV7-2	CASSVIEGRVGGELFF	TGTGCCAGCAGTGTGATAGAAGGGAGGGTTGGCGGGGAGCTGTTTTTT
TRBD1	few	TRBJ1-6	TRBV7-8	CASSYADRVNSPLHF	TGTGCCAGCAGCTACGCCGACAGGGTCAATTCACCCCTCCACTTT
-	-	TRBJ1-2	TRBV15	CATSKTDRTYGYTF	TGTGCCACCAGCAAAACCGACAGGACCTATGGCTACACCTTC
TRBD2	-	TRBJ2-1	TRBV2	CASSKRLAGYNEQFF	TGTGCCAGCAGTAAAAGACTAGCGGGTTACAATGAGCAGTTCTTC
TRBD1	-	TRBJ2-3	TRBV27	CASSPDRGRSTDTQYF	TGTGCCAGCAGTCCGGACAGGGGAAGGAGCACAGATACGCAGTATTTT
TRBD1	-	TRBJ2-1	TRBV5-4	CASSSSGTGDEQFF	TGTGCCAGCAGCTCATCCGGGACAGGGGACGAGCAGTTCTTC
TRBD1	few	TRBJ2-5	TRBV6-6	CASTKGQGKETQYF	TGTGCCAGCACCAAGGGACAGGGCAAAGAGACCCAGTACTTC
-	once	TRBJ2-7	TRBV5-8	CASSLVSGTPQYF	TGTGCCAGCAGCTTGGTTTCTGGGACACCGCAGTACTTC
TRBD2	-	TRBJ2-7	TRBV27	CASSPTTSGSLSREQYF	TGTGCCAGCAGTCCTACTACTAGCGGGAGTTTATCCCGCGAGCAGTACTTC
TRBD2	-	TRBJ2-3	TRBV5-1	CASVSSGEGTDTQYF	TGCGCCAGCGTTTCTAGCGGGGAAGGAACAGATACGCAGTATTTT
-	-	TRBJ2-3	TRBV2	CASSVSINFADTQYF	TGTGCCAGCAGTGTCTCGATAAATTTTGCGGATACGCAGTATTTT
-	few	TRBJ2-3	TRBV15	CATSSVPRATDTQYF	TGTGCCACCAGCTCTGTGCCCCGCGCCACAGATACGCAGTATTTT
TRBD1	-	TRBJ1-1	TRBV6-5	CASSSGQGMNTEAFF	TGTGCCAGCAGTTCGGGACAGGGAATGAACACTGAAGCTTTCTTT
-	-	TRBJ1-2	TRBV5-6	CASSLREGFDYGYTF	TGTGCCAGCAGCTTGAGGGAGGGTTTCGACTATGGCTACACCTTC
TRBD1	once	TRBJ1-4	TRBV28	CASSRDRVGEKLFF	TGTGCCAGCAGCCGGGACAGGGTCGGCGAAAAACTGTTTTTT
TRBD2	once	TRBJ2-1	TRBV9	CASSLGTSGRSRSYEQFF	TGTGCCAGCAGCCTAGGGACTAGCGGTCGTTCTCGGAGTTATGAGCAGTTCTTC
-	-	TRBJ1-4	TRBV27	CASSRDRFGEKLFF	TGTGCCAGCAGTAGAGACAGATTTGGTGAAAAACTGTTTTTT
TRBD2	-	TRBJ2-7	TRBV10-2	CASITTSGGGYEQYF	TGCGCCAGCATTACCACTAGCGGGGGTGGGTACGAGCAGTACTTC
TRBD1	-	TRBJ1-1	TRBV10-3	CAISENRGYSEAFF	TGTGCCATCAGTGAGAACAGGGGATACTCTGAAGCTTTCTTT
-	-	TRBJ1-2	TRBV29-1	CSVRVPSDYGYTF	TGCAGCGTTCGGGTCCCCTCGGACTATGGCTACACCTTC
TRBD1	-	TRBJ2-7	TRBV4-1	CASSQDPGQLGNEQYF	TGCGCCAGCAGCCAAGACCCGGGACAGTTAGGGAACGAGCAGTACTTC
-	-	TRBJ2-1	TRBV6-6	CASSWDSQQFF	TGTGCCAGCAGTTGGGACTCTCAGCAGTTCTTC
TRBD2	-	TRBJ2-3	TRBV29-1	CSVEDRTSGRVDTQYF	TGCAGCGTTGAAGATCGAACTAGCGGGAGGGTAGATACGCAGTATTTT
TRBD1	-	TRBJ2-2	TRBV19	CASSTHGTGNTGELFF	TGTGCCAGTAGTACCCATGGGACAGGTAACACCGGGGAGCTGTTTTTT
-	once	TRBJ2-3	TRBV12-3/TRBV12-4	CASSNGPGAQYF	TGTGCCAGCAGCAATGGGCCCGGCGCACAGTATTTT
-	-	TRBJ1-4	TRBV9	CASSVQGLSNEKLFF	TGTGCCAGCAGCGTTCAGGGACTTTCAAATGAAAAACTGTTTTTT
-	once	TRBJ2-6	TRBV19	CASSPTGGANVLTF	TGTGCCAGTAGTCCCACCGGTGGGGCCAACGTCCTGACTTTC
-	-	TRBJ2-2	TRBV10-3	CAISGRGSTGELFF	TGTGCCATCAGCGGGAGAGGGTCCACCGGGGAGCTGTTTTTT
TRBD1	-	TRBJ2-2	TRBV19	CASSPGTGETGELFF	TGTGCCAGTAGCCCCGGGACAGGGGAAACCGGGGAGCTGTTTTTT
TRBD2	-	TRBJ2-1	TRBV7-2	CASTPGLAGGAEQFF	TGTGCCAGCACCCCGGGACTAGCGGGAGGGGCTGAGCAGTTCTTC
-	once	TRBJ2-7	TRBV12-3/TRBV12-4	CASSTGTYEQYF	TGTGCCAGCAGTACAGGGACGTACGAGCAGTACTTC
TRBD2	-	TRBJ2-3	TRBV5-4	CASSLGLAGDTQYF	TGTGCCAGCAGCCTAGGACTAGCGGGGGATACGCAGTATTTT
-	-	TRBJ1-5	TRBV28	CASRQGSNQPQHF	TGTGCCAGCAGGCAGGGGAGCAATCAGCCCCAGCATTTT
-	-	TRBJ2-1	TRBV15	CATSADPYGERGSYNEQFF	TGTGCCACCAGCGCGGATCCATACGGGGAGAGGGGGTCCTACAATGAGCAGTTCTTC
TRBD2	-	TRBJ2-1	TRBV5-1	CASSLEGLAIPYNEQFF	TGCGCCAGCAGCTTGGAGGGACTAGCGATCCCCTACAATGAGCAGTTCTTC
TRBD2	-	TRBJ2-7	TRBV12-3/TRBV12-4	CASSSPGGEQYF	TGTGCCAGCAGTTCCCCGGGGGGCGAGCAGTACTTC
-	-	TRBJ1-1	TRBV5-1	CASSLARGQGLMNTEAFF	TGCGCCAGCAGCTTGGCCAGGGGACAAGGCCTCATGAACACTGAAGCTTTCTTT
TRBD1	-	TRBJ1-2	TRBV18	CASSSGRTGSSSGYGYTF	TGTGCCAGCTCATCTGGACGGACAGGGTCGTCTTCGGGCTATGGCTACACCTTC
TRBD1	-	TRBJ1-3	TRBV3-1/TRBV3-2	CASSQDIGTGGNTIYF	TGTGCCAGCAGCCAAGACATCGGGACAGGGGGAAACACCATATATTTT
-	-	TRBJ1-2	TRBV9	CASSVRSRDYGYTF	TGTGCCAGCAGCGTCCGGAGCAGGGACTATGGCTACACCTTC
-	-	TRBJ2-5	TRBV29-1	CSVALGGTVETQYF	TGCAGCGTTGCTTTGGGGGGAACGGTCGAGACCCAGTACTTC
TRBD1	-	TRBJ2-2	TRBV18	CASSLDRARNQDTGELFF	TGTGCCAGCTCGCTGGACAGGGCACGTAATCAAGACACCGGGGAGCTGTTTTTT
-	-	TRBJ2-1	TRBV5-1	CASSFMNEQFF	TGCGCCAGCAGCTTTATGAATGAGCAGTTCTTC
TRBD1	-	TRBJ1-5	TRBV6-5	CASSLDRGQPQHF	TGTGCCAGCAGCCTGGACAGGGGACAGCCCCAGCATTTT
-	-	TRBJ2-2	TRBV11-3	CASRRTQGELFF	TGTGCCAGCAGGCGTACCCAAGGGGAGCTGTTTTTT
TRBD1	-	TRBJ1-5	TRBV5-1	CASSSTRDRVFDSNQPQHF	TGCGCCAGCAGCTCGACGCGGGACAGGGTCTTTGATAGCAATCAGCCCCAGCATTTT
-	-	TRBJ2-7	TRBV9	CASSVSGTYEQYF	TGTGCCAGCAGCGTCTCAGGGACCTACGAGCAGTACTTC
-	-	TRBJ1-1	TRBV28	CASSLWAGATEAFF	TGTGCCAGCAGTTTGTGGGCAGGGGCGACTGAAGCTTTCTTT
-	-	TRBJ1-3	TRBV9	CASSPQGAGNTIYF	TGTGCCAGCAGCCCCCAGGGTGCTGGAAACACCATATATTTT